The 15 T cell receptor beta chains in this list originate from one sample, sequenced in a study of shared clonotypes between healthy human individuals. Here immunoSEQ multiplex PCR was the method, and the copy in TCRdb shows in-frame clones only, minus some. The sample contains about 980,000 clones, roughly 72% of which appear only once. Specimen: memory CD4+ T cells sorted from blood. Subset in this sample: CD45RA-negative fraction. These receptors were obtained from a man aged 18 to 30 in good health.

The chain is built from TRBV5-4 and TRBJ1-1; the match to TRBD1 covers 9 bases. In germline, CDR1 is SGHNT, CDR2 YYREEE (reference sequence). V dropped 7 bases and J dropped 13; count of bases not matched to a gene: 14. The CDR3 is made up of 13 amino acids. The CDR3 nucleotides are TGTGCCAGCTCCCGACAGGGGGTTTCTTACGGTTTCTTT. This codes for CASSRQGVSYGFF. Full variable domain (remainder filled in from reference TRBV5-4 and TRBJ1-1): ETGVTQSPTHLIKTRGQQVTLRCSSQSGHNTVSWYQQALGQGPQFIFQYYREEENGRGNFPPRFSGLQFPNYSSELNVNALELDDSALYLCASSRQGVSYGFFGQGTRLTVV.

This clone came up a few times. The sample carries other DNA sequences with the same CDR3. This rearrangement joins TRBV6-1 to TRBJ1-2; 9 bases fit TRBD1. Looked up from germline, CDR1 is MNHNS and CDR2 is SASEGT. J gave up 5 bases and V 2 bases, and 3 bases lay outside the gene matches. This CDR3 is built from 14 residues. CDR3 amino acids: CASSELGTGYGYTF. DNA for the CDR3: TGTGCCAGCAGTGAACTCGGGACAGGGTATGGCTACACCTTC.

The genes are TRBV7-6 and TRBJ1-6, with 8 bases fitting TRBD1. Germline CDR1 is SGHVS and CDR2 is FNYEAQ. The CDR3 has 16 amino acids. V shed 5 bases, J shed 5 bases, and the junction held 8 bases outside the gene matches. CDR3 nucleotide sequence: TGTGCCAGCAGCAAGGAGACAGGGGCGAATAATTCACCCCTCCACTTT. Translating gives CASSKETGANNSPLHF.

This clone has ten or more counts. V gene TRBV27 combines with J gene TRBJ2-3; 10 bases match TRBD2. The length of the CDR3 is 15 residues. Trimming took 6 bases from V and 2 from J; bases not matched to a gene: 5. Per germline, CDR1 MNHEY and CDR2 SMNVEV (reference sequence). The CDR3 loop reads CASRPSGGYTDTQYF. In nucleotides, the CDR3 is TGTGCCAGCAGACCTAGCGGGGGATACACAGATACGCAGTATTTT.

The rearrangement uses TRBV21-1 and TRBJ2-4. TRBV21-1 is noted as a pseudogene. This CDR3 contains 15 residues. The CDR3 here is CASSKNRLAKNIQYF. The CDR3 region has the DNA TGTGCCAGCAGCAAAAATCGCCTAGCCAAAAACATTCAGTACTTC.

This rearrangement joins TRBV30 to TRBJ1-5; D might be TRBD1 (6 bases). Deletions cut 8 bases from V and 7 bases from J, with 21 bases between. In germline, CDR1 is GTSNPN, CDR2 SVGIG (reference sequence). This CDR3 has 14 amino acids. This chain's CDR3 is CAVTVGGANQPQHF. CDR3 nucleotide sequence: TGTGCCGTGACCGTCGGGGGGGCTAACCAGCCCCAGCATTTT.

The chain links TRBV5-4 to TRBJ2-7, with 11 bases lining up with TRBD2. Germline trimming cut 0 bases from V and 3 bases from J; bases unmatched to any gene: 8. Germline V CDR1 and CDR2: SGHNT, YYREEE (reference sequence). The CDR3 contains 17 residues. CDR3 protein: CASSLAPLAGGGYEQYF. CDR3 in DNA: TGTGCCAGCAGCTTGGCCCCCCTAGCGGGAGGAGGCTACGAGCAGTACTTC.

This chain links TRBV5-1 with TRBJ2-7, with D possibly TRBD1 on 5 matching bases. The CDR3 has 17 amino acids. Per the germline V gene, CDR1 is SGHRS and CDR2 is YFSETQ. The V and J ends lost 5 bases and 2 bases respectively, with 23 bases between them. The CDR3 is CASSPRPVLGPAYEQYF. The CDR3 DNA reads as TGCGCCAGCAGTCCTAGGCCGGTTCTGGGGCCCGCCTACGAGCAGTACTTC.

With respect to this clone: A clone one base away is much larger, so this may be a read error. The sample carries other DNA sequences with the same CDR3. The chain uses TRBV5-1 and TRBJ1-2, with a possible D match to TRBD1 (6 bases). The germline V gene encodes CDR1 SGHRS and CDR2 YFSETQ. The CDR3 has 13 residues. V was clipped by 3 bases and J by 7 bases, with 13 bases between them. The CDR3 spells CASSYAGEGGYTF. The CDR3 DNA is TGCGCCAGCAGCTACGCAGGGGAGGGTGGCTACACCTTC. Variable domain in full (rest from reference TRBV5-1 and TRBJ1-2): KAGVTQTPRYLIKTRGQQVTLSCSPISGHRSVSWYQQTPGQGLQFLFEYFSETQRNKGNFPGRFSGRQFSNSRSEMNVSTLELGDSALYLCASSYAGEGGYTFGSGTRLTVV.

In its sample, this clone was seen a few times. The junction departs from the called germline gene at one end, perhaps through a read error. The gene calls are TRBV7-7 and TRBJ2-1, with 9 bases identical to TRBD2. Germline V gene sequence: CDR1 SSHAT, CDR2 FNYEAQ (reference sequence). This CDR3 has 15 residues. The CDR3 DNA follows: TGTGCTAGCAGCTTCGGACTAGCGCTATACAATGAGCAGTTCTTC. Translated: CASSFGLALYNEQFF.

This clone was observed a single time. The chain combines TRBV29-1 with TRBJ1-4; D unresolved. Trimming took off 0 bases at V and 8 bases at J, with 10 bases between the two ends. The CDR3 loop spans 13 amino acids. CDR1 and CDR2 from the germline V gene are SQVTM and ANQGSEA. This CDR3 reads CSVEDLLSEKLFF. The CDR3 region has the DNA TGCAGCGTTGAAGATCTTTTAAGCGAAAAACTGTTTTTT. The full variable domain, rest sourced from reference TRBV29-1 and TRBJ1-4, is SAVISQKPSRDICQRGTSLTIQCQVDSQVTMMFWYRQQPGQSLTLIATANQGSEATYESGFVIDKFPISRPNLTFSTLTVSNMSPEDSSIYLCSVEDLLSEKLFFGSGTQLSVL.

The DNA for the CDR3 is TGTGCCAGCAGCTTAGACAGGGGGCTGGGGGAGTCACCCCTCCACTTT. It encodes CASSLDRGLGESPLHF. The V and J genes are TRBV7-2 and TRBJ1-6, with 9 bases matching TRBD1. The CDR3 has 16 residues. Germline-derived CDR1 and CDR2 are SGHTA and FQGNSA. Trimming cost V 1 base and J 10 bases; bases outside gene matches: 8.

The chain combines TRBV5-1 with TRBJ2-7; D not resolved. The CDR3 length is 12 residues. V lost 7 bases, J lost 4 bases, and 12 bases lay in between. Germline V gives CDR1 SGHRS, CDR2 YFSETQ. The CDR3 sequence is CASGEGPYEQYF. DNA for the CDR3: TGCGCCAGCGGGGAAGGTCCTTACGAGCAGTACTTC.

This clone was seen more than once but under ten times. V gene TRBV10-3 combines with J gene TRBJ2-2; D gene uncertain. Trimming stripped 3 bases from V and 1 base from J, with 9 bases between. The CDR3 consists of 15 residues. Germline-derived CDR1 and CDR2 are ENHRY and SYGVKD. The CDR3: CAISDSGGNTGELFF. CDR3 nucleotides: TGTGCCATCAGTGATTCTGGCGGGAACACCGGGGAGCTGTTTTTT.

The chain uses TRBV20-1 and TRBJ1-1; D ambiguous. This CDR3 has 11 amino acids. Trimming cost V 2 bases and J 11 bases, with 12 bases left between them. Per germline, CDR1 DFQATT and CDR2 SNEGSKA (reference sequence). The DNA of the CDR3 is TGCAGTGCTAGAATGGGCTCCGGGGCTTTCTTT. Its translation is CSARMGSGAFF.